This T cell receptor (beta chain) comes out of a study of T cells in Graves' hyperthyroidism and ophthalmopathy. Study information: Initial diagnosis, before any treatment, was when peripheral blood was collected.

Notes on this clonotype: As yet, its antigen is unknown.

Study-level findings and limits: A 13 V-J model separated ophthalmopathy from stable hyperthyroidism.

RNA transcripts were the template for amplifying TCR beta CDR3 regions. In the first-round RT-PCR of the TCR CDR3, the HTBI primer set was used. TCRdb re-called the multiplex PCR reads with MiXCR, one entry per CDR3 protein. Here the sample spans approximately 420,000 distinct CDR3 sequences, 15% being singletons. Losses at the gene ends were 2 bases for V and 0 bases for J; bases not matched to a gene: 8. This CDR3 contains 17 residues. Germline lookup yields CDR1 SGHRS and CDR2 YFSETQ. The chain carries TRBV5-1 and TRBJ2-3; 8 bases match TRBD2. Sequencing input: blood. The TCR comes from a woman aged 25-40 years with Graves' hyperthyroidism. The CDR3 bases are TGCGCCAGCAGCTTTTTAACGGGAGGGACTAGCACAGATACGCAGTATTTT. Translated: CASSFLTGGTSTDTQYF.